The 5 T cell receptor beta chains in this list originate from one sample, sequenced in a study of shared clonotypes between healthy human individuals. Only in-frame clones appear in the TCRdb table, and some are missing; sequencing was by immunoSEQ multiplex PCR. The profile covers fewer than 850,000 clones, with 55% to 75% appearing a single time and under 2% taken by the ten largest. Sequencing was performed on memory CD4+ T cells sorted from blood. As for subset: CD45RA-negative fraction. Receptors were obtained from a woman in her 30s in good health.

The rearrangement uses TRBV28 and TRBJ2-5, with D unclear. The J call is in doubt because the DNA end fits TRBJ2-7 better. The CDR3 loop spans 11 amino acids. Germline CDR1 and CDR2: MDHEN and SYDVKM. The CDR3, as DNA: TGTGCCAGCAGTTTGTCGGGCGAGCAGTACTTC. Amino acid sequence: CASSLSGEQYF.

The chain carries TRBV2 and TRBJ1-1; the D is unclear. Germline CDR1 and CDR2: SNHLY and FYNNEI. This CDR3 is built from 13 residues. The V end was cut by 3 bases, the J end by 3 bases, with 8 bases between. CDR3 in amino acids: CASSDSGDTEAFF. Written as DNA, the CDR3 is TGTGCCAGCAGTGATTCGGGAGACACTGAAGCTTTCTTT.

This chain uses TRBV19 with TRBJ2-2; D may be TRBD1 (5 bases). CDR3 size: 15 residues. The germline V gene encodes CDR1 LNHDA and CDR2 SQIVND (reference sequence). Trimming cost V 7 bases and J 0 bases, with 12 bases left between them. CDR3 nucleotide sequence: TGTGCCAGTAACTCGGACATTTCGAACACCGGGGAGCTGTTTTTT. Protein product: CASNSDISNTGELFF. The full variable domain, with the rest looked up from reference TRBV19 and TRBJ2-2, is DGGITQSPKYLFRKEGQNVTLSCEQNLNHDAMYWYRQDPGQGLRLIYYSQIVNDFQKGDIAEGYSVSREKKESFPLTVTSAQKNPTAFYLCASNSDISNTGELFFGEGSRLTVL.

The V call is TRBV7-2, the J call TRBJ2-3; 12 nucleotides line up with TRBD2. Germline V gene data show CDR1 as SGHTA and CDR2 as FQGNSA. The CDR3 covers 16 residues. Trimming took 7 bases from V and 8 from J; bases not matched to a gene: 13. Written as DNA, the CDR3 is TGTGCCAGCACCTACGCCCTAGCGGGAGGGCCTGGTACGCAGTATTTT. Translated, it gives CASTYALAGGPGTQYF.

The chain is built from TRBV19 and TRBJ1-3; D uncertain. CDR1 and CDR2 from the germline V gene are LNHDA and SQIVND (reference sequence). The germline V and J ends were trimmed by 3 bases and 0 bases, with 12 bases remaining between them. The CDR3 runs to 16 residues. The CDR3 is CASSISFQNSGNTIYF. CDR3 in DNA: TGTGCCAGTAGTATCTCCTTCCAGAACTCTGGAAACACCATATATTTT.